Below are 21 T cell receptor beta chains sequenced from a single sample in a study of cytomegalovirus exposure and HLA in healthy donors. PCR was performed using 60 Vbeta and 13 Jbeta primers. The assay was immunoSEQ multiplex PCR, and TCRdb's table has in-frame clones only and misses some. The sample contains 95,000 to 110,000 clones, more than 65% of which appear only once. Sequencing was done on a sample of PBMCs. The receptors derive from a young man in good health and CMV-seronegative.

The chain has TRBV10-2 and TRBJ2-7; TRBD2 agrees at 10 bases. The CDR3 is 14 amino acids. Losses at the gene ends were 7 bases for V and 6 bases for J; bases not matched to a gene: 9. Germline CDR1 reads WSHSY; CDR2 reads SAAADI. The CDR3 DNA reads TGCGCCAGCATTGCTAGCGGGAGAACGGGCGAGCAGTACTTC. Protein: CASIASGRTGEQYF.

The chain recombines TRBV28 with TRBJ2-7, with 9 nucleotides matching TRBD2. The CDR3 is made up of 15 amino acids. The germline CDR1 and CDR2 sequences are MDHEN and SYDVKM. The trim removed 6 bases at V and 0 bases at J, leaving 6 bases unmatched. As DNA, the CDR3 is TGTGCCAGCAGCCTACTAGCGGGTAGCTCCTACGAGCAGTACTTC. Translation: CASSLLAGSSYEQYF.

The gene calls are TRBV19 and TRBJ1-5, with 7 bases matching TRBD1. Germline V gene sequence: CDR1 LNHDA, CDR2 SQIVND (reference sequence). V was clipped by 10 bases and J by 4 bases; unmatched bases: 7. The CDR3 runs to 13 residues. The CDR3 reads CATASGGNQPQHF. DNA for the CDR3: TGTGCCACCGCTTCAGGGGGGAATCAGCCCCAGCATTTT.

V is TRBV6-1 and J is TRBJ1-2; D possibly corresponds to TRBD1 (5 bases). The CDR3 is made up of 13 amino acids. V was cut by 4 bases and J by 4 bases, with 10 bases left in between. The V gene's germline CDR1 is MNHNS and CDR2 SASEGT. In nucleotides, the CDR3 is TGTGCCAGCAGTGGGGGCCGGGCCTATGGCTACACCTTC. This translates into CASSGGRAYGYTF.

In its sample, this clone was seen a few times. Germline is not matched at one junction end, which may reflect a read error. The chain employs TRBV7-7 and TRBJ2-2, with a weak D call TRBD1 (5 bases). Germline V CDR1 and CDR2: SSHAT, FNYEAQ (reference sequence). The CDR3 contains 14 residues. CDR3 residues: CASSLGPRTGELFF. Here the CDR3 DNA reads TGTGCTAGCAGCTTGGGGCCAAGAACCGGGGAGCTGTTTTTT.

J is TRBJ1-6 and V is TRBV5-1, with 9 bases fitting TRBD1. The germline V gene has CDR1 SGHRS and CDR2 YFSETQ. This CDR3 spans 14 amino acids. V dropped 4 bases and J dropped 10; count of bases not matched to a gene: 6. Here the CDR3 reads CASSTWTGDSPLHF. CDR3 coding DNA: TGCGCCAGCAGCACCTGGACAGGGGACTCACCCCTCCACTTT.

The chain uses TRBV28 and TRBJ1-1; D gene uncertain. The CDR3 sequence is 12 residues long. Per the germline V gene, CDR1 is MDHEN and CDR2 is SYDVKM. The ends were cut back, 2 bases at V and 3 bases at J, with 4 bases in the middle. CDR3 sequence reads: CASSLLYTEAFF. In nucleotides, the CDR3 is TGTGCCAGCAGTTTACTCTACACTGAAGCTTTCTTT.

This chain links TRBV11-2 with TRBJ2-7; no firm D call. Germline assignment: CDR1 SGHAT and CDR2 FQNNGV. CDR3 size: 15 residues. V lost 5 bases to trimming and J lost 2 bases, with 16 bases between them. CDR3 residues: CASSPWALRTYEQYF. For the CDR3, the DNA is TGTGCCAGCAGCCCCTGGGCTCTCAGAACCTACGAGCAGTACTTC.

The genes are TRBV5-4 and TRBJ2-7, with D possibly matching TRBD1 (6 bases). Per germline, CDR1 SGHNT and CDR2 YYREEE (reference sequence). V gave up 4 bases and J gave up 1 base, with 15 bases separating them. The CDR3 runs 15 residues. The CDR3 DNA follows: TGTGCCAGCAGCGAGGGTCAGGGGCAGTCCTACGAGCAGTACTTC. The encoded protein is CASSEGQGQSYEQYF.

The CDR3 nucleotides are TGTGCCAGCAGCCCTCGGACAGAGAACACTGAAGCTTTCTTT. Translating it yields CASSPRTENTEAFF. The chain combines TRBV14 with TRBJ1-1; the D gene is possibly TRBD1 (6 bases). Germline-derived CDR1 and CDR2 are SGHDN and FVKESK. Trimming took off 4 bases at V and 1 base at J, with 10 bases between the two ends. The CDR3 contains 14 residues.

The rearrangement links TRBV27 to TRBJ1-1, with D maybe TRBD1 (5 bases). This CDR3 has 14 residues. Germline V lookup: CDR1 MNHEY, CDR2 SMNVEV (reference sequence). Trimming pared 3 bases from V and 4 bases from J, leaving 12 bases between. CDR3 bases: TGTGCCAGCAGTTTTGCGGGGGGGGGCACTGAAGCTTTCTTT. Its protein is CASSFAGGGTEAFF.

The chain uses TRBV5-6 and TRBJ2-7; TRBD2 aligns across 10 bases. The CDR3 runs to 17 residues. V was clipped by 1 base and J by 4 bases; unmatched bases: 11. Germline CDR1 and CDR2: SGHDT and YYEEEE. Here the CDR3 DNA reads TGTGCCAGCAGCTTGAGGCTAGCGGGAGTCTCGATTTACGAGCAGTACTTC. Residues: CASSLRLAGVSIYEQYF.

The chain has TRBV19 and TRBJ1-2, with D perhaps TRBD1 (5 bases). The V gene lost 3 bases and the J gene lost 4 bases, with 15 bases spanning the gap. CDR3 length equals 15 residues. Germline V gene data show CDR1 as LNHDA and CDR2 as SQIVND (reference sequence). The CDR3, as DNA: TGTGCCAGTAGTATGGCCCCGGACAAGAGCTATGGCTACACCTTC. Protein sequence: CASSMAPDKSYGYTF.

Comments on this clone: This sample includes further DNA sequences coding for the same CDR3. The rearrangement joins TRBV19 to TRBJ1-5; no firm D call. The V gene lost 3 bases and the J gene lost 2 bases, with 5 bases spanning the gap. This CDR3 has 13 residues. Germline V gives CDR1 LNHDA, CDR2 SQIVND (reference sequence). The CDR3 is CASSIGGNQPQHF. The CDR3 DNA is TGTGCCAGTAGTATCGGTGGCAATCAGCCCCAGCATTTT.

DNA of the CDR3: TGTGCCAGCATCTGGGGACAGGGGGGGACTGAAGCTTTCTTT. Translating it yields CASIWGQGGTEAFF. V gene TRBV6-1 combines with J gene TRBJ1-1, with 11 positions matching TRBD1. The junction had 6 bases not matched to a gene; V was cut back by 7 bases and J by 5 bases. CDR1 is MNHNS, CDR2 SASEGT, per germline. The CDR3 runs 14 residues.

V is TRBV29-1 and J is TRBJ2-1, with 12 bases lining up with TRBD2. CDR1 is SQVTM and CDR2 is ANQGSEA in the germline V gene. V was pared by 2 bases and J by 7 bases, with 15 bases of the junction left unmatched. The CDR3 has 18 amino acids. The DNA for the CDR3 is TGCAGCGTTGAACTGGGACGGCGACTAGCGGGAGAGGGGAATGAGCAGTTCTTC. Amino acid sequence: CSVELGRRLAGEGNEQFF.

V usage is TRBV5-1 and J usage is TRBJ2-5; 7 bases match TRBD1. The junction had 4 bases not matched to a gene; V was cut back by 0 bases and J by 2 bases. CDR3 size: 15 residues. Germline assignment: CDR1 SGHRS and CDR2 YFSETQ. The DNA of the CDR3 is TGCGCCAGCAGCTTGGGAAGGGGGCAACAAGAGACCCAGTACTTC. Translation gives CASSLGRGQQETQYF.

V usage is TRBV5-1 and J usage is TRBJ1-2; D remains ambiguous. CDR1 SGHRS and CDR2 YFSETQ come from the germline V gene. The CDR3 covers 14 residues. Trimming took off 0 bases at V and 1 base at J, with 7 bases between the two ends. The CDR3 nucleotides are TGCGCCAGCAGCTTGGAGACGGGTAACTATGGCTACACCTTC. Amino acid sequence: CASSLETGNYGYTF.

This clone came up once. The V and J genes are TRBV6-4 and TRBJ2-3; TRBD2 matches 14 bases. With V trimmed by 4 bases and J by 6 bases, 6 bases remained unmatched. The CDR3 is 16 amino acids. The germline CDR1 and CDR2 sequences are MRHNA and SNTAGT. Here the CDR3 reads CASSVSTSGGVDTQYF. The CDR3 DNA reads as TGTGCCAGCAGTGTGTCGACTAGCGGGGGGGTTGATACGCAGTATTTT.

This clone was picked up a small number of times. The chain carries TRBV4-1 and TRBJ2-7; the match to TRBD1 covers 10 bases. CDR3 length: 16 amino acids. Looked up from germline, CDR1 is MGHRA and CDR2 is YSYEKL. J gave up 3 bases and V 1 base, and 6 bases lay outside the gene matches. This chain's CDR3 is CASSQALGQGHYEQYF. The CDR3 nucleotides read TGCGCCAGCAGCCAAGCCTTGGGACAGGGGCACTACGAGCAGTACTTC.

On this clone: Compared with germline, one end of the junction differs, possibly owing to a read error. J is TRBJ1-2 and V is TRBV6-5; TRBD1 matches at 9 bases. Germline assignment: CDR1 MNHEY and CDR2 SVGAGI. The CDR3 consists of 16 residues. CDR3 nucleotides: TGTGCCAGCAGTTACTCGAGGTACAGGGGGCGCGATGGCTACATCTTC. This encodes CASSYSRYRGRDGYIF.